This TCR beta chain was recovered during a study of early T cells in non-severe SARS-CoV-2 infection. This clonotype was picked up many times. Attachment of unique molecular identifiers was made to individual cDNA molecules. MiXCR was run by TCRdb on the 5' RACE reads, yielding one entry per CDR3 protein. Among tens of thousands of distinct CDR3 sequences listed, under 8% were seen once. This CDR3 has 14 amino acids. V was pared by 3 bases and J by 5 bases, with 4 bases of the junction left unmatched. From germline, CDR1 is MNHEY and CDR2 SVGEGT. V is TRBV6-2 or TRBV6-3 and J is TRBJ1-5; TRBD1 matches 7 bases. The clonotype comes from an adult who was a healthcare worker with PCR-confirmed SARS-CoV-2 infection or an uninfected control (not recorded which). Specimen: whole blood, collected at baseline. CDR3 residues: CASSYQGEYQPQHF. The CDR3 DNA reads TGTGCCAGCAGTTATCAGGGGGAATATCAGCCCCAGCATTTT.